This T cell receptor (beta chain) came from a study of blood T cell repertoires in COVID-19. Whole-study context: Acute and convalescent COVID-19 samples came from the United States, Italy and Spain.

TCRdb's copy holds only in-frame clones and misses some; the assay was immunoSEQ multiplex PCR. The repertoire consists of about 170,000 clones, with 80% to 85% occurring once and the leading ten covering roughly 11%. This CDR3 region has 13 residues. V shed 0 bases and J shed 6 bases, with 10 bases lying between them. From germline, CDR1 is SGDLS and CDR2 YYNGEE. This chain joins TRBV9 and TRBJ2-7; possibly TRBD2 for D (6 bases). The source is an older man with active or convalescent COVID-19. The source material was peripheral blood. The CDR3 here is CASSVGDSVEQYF. The CDR3 DNA reads TGTGCCAGCAGCGTAGGGGACTCCGTCGAGCAGTACTTC.